This TCR beta chain is from a study of control samples from healthy donors and cancer patients. The V and J ends lost 3 bases and 9 bases respectively, with 10 bases between them. CDR3 length: 13 amino acids. CDR1 is SGDLS and CDR2 is YYNGEE in the germline V gene. Clones were sequenced by immunoSEQ multiplex PCR, and TCRdb holds only the in-frame ones, with some missing. Of about 140,000 clones in the sample, just over 85% were seen once. The receptor was isolated from a man between 18 and 35 years old in good health. Sequencing was carried out using blood. The rearrangement joins TRBV9 to TRBJ1-6; unclear D gene. In DNA form, the CDR3 reads TGTGCCAGCAGCGAGTTTGAGGGTTCACCCCTCCACTTT. It translates to CASSEFEGSPLHF.